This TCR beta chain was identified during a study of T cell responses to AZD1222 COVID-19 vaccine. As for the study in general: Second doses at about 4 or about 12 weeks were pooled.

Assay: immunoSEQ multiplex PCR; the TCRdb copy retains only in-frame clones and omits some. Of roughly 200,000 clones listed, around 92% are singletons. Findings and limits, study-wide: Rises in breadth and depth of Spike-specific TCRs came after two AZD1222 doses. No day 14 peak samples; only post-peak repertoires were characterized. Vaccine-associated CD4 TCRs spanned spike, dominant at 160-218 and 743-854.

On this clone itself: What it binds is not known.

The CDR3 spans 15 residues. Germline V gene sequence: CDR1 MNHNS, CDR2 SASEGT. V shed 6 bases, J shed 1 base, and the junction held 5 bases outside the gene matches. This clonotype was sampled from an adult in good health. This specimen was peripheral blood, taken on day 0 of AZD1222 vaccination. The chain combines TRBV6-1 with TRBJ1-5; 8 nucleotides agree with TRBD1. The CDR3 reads CASRARDRSNQPQHF. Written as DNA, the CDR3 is TGTGCCAGCAGGGCGAGGGACAGGAGCAATCAGCCCCAGCATTTT.